The T cell receptor (beta chain) under discussion was sequenced for a study of graft-versus-host responses after intestinal transplantation. Study details: Each recipient received a multivisceral, liver-intestinal, or isolated intestinal graft.

The CDR3 spans 15 residues. V was pared by 0 bases and J by 3 bases, with 11 bases between. In germline, CDR1 is SGDLS, CDR2 YYNGEE. The starting material, graft tissue, was processed to release intraepithelial and lamina propria lymphocytes. Assay used: immunoSEQ multiplex PCR; TCRdb lists only in-frame clones, some missing. Of about 18,000 clones listed, around 77% are singletons. This receptor was obtained from a human patient who received an intestinal transplant, so some T cells may come from the graft donor. This chain joins TRBV9 and TRBJ2-3; D may be TRBD1 (6 bases). The sequenced sample was ileum tissue, obtained roughly 460 days after intestinal transplant. CDR3 amino acids: CASSVGGRGTDTQYF. The DNA of the CDR3 is TGTGCCAGCAGCGTAGGGGGCAGGGGAACAGATACGCAGTATTTT.